Below, 32 T cell receptor beta chains from the same sample are listed, as sequenced in a study of shared clonotypes between healthy human individuals. The table came from immunoSEQ multiplex PCR; TCRdb's copy has only in-frame clones and leaves some out. This sample carries approximately 1,500,000 clones, approximately 98% of them seen once, and the ten largest clones take 0.4% to 0.45%. Sequencing was performed on naive CD4+ T cells sorted from blood. Specified subset: CD45RA+ positively selected. Source of these receptors: a man aged 25-40 years in good health.

The table lists this clone with a count of one. This chain connects TRBV19 to TRBJ2-1, with 9 nucleotides matching TRBD1. Per germline, CDR1 LNHDA and CDR2 SQIVND (reference sequence). The CDR3 loop spans 14 amino acids. V lost 7 bases to trimming and J lost 8 bases; unmatched junction nucleotides: 9. The CDR3 region is CASKDRDRVDEQFF. The CDR3 DNA follows: TGTGCCAGTAAAGACCGGGACAGGGTGGATGAGCAGTTCTTC.

This chain connects TRBV20-1 to TRBJ2-4; TRBD2 might be the D (5 bases). Germline V gene sequence: CDR1 DFQATT, CDR2 SNEGSKA (reference sequence). The CDR3 totals 11 residues. The CDR3 DNA reads as TGCACCGCTAGCTTTCTGAACATTCAGTACTTC. Translation: CTASFLNIQYF.

This chain uses TRBV28 with TRBJ2-6; D might be TRBD2 (6 bases). V was clipped by 6 bases and J by 1 base, with 16 bases between them. This CDR3 is 17 amino acids long. The germline CDR1 and CDR2 sequences are MDHEN and SYDVKM. The CDR3 protein is CASSRGRGISGANVLTF. The CDR3 DNA is TGTGCCAGCAGCCGAGGCCGGGGGATTTCTGGGGCCAACGTCCTGACTTTC.

The chain carries TRBV7-9 and TRBJ2-3; TRBD2 is a possible D gene (5 bases). The germline V gene encodes CDR1 SEHNR and CDR2 FQNEAQ (reference sequence). The CDR3 totals 16 residues. V gave up 5 bases and J gave up 2 bases, with 17 bases separating them. For the CDR3, the DNA is TGTGCCAGCAGCCCTCGAGGAGGAAGTCCCACAGATACGCAGTATTTT. Translating it yields CASSPRGGSPTDTQYF.

The rearrangement links TRBV7-7 to TRBJ2-2, with D perhaps matching TRBD1 or TRBD2 (5 bases each). The germline V gene encodes CDR1 SSHAT and CDR2 FNYEAQ (reference sequence). This CDR3 has 14 residues. The V end was cut by 3 bases, the J end by 3 bases, with 8 bases between. The CDR3 nucleotides read TGTGCCAGCAGCTTTGGGGGAGACACCGGGGAGCTGTTTTTT. Protein: CASSFGGDTGELFF. Variable domain in full (rest from reference TRBV7-7 and TRBJ2-2): GAGVSQSPRYKVTKRGQDVTLRCDPISSHATLYWYQQALGQGPEFLTYFNYEAQPDKSGLPSDRFSAERPEGSISTLTIQRTEQRDSAMYRCASSFGGDTGELFFGEGSRLTVL.

This clone is a singleton in its sample. The chain employs TRBV19 and TRBJ2-2; a weak D match, TRBD2 (5 bases). The germline V gene has CDR1 LNHDA and CDR2 SQIVND (reference sequence). V was pared by 3 bases and J by 0 bases, with 8 bases between. The CDR3 sequence is 15 residues long. CDR3 in amino acids: CASSMRGTNTGELFF. DNA for the CDR3: TGTGCCAGTAGTATGCGAGGGACGAACACCGGGGAGCTGTTTTTT.

The chain is built from TRBV2 and TRBJ2-3, with D uncertain. This CDR3 contains 14 residues. Germline V gives CDR1 SNHLY, CDR2 FYNNEI. V shed 4 bases and J shed 0 bases, with 8 bases lying between them. The CDR3, as DNA: TGTGCCAGCAGTGCTCAGAGTAGCACAGATACGCAGTATTTT. Translation gives CASSAQSSTDTQYF.

V gene TRBV7-9 combines with J gene TRBJ1-4; tentative D call: TRBD1 (6 bases). CDR1 SEHNR and CDR2 FQNEAQ come from the germline V gene (reference sequence). The V end lost 6 bases, the J end lost 3 bases, and 11 bases lay between the germline ends. The CDR3 totals 14 residues. The chain's CDR3 is CASRTGTSNEKLFF. Here the CDR3 DNA reads TGTGCCAGCAGGACAGGCACGTCTAATGAAAAACTGTTTTTT.

The chain has TRBV6-8 and TRBJ2-7; 7 positions match TRBD1. The V and J ends lost 6 bases and 0 bases, in that order; junction bases with no gene match: 8. The CDR3 covers 15 residues. Germline CDR1 is MNHGY and CDR2 is SAAAGT. The CDR3 here is CASRPGTDDSYEQYF. Here the CDR3 DNA reads TGTGCCAGCAGACCCGGGACAGACGACTCCTACGAGCAGTACTTC.

This sequence joins TRBV4-3 and TRBJ2-2, with D maybe TRBD1 (5 bases). The CDR3 has 16 amino acids. V dropped 3 bases and J dropped 2 bases, with 13 bases sitting between them. Germline CDR1 LGHNA, CDR2 YSLEER. CDR3 in DNA: TGCGCCAGCAGCCAGGTTGGGGCAAGTAACACCGGGGAGCTGTTTTTT. Encoded protein: CASSQVGASNTGELFF.

The gene calls are TRBV5-1 and TRBJ2-1; unclear D gene. The CDR3 totals 16 residues. V lost 0 bases and J lost 5, with 15 bases in between. CDR1 SGHRS and CDR2 YFSETQ come from the germline V gene. Here the CDR3 reads CASSLGVGFGHNEQFF. CDR3 DNA sequence: TGCGCCAGCAGCTTGGGGGTGGGCTTTGGTCACAATGAGCAGTTCTTC.

This clone was recorded once. J is TRBJ2-7 and V is TRBV5-4, with 10 nucleotides matching TRBD1. Germline assignment: CDR1 SGHNT and CDR2 YYREEE (reference sequence). The CDR3 contains 14 residues. V lost 4 bases, J lost 7 bases, and 8 bases stayed unmatched. CDR3 sequence: CASSSGTGDSEQYF. CDR3 nucleotides: TGTGCCAGCAGCAGCGGGACAGGGGATTCGGAGCAGTACTTC.

Remarks on this clone: Other DNA sequences from this sample encode an identical CDR3 as well. The chain recombines TRBV18 with TRBJ2-1; D perhaps matches TRBD2 (6 bases). Germline CDR1 and CDR2: KGHSH and LQKENI. Trimming pared 3 bases from V and 7 bases from J, leaving 10 bases between. CDR3 length: 13 amino acids. This chain's CDR3 is CASSPPGRNEQFF. As DNA, the CDR3 is TGTGCCAGCTCACCCCCAGGGAGGAATGAGCAGTTCTTC.

This chain joins TRBV7-6 and TRBJ2-2; 12 positions match TRBD2. The V gene end was trimmed by 0 bases and the J gene end by 6 bases; junction bases not matched to a gene: 5. The germline CDR1 and CDR2 sequences are SGHVS and FNYEAQ. The CDR3 has 17 amino acids. CDR3 sequence: CASSLAPSGRASGELFF. DNA for the CDR3: TGTGCCAGCAGCTTAGCGCCTAGCGGGAGGGCCTCCGGGGAGCTGTTTTTT. Filled out from reference TRBV7-6 and TRBJ2-2, the complete variable domain reads GAGVSQSPRYKVTKRGQDVALRCDPISGHVSLYWYRQALGQGPEFLTYFNYEAQQDKSGLPNDRFSAERPEGSISTLTIQRTEQRDSAMYRCASSLAPSGRASGELFFGEGSRLTVL.

This chain uses TRBV6-1 with TRBJ1-1; tentatively, D is TRBD1 (5 bases). The germline V gene has CDR1 MNHNS and CDR2 SASEGT. Trimming removed 6 bases from V and 1 base from J, with 12 bases in between. CDR3 size: 14 residues. The CDR3: CASRHRWENTEAFF. The DNA of the CDR3 is TGTGCCAGCAGACACAGGTGGGAGAACACTGAAGCTTTCTTT.

The rearrangement joins TRBV29-1 to TRBJ2-1, with TRBD2 matching 12 bases. Unmatched junction bases numbered 7, after V lost 7 bases and J lost 3 bases. This CDR3 has 15 residues. CDR1 is SQVTM, CDR2 ANQGSEA, per germline. CDR3 bases: TGCAGCGGCGACCCGACTAGCGGGAGCTACAATGAGCAGTTCTTC. The encoded protein is CSGDPTSGSYNEQFF.

The rearrangement joins TRBV30 to TRBJ1-4; D is possibly TRBD1 (6 bases). The CDR3 totals 14 residues. Trimming took off 0 bases at V and 4 bases at J, with 9 bases between the two ends. Germline CDR1 and CDR2: GTSNPN and SVGIG (reference sequence). The chain's CDR3 is CAWSVGGDNEKLFF. CDR3 nucleotides: TGTGCCTGGAGTGTAGGGGGGGATAATGAAAAACTGTTTTTT.

This rearrangement joins TRBV5-1 to TRBJ2-5; 12 bases agree with TRBD2. V gave up 1 base and J gave up 5 bases; unmatched junction bases: 6. Germline loops: CDR1 SGHRS, CDR2 YFSETQ. The CDR3 loop spans 16 amino acids. The CDR3, as DNA: TGCGCCAGCAGCTTGTCAACTAGCGGGAGGCCCGAGACCCAGTACTTC. It codes for CASSLSTSGRPETQYF.

The gene calls are TRBV7-8 and TRBJ2-2; 11 bases align to TRBD2. Germline values: CDR1 SGHVS, CDR2 FQNEAQ. Germline trimming cut 10 bases from V and 7 bases from J; bases unmatched to any gene: 17. This CDR3 spans 17 amino acids. In nucleotides, the CDR3 is TGTGCCAACGGACGAGAGCTAGCGGGAGGATCCCACGGGGAGCTGTTTTTT. Protein product: CANGRELAGGSHGELFF.

CDR3 sequence reads: CASSYRPQESYNEQFF. In nucleotides, the CDR3 is TGTGCCAGCAGTTATAGACCCCAGGAAAGCTACAATGAGCAGTTCTTC. V gene TRBV6-5 combines with J gene TRBJ2-1; no reliable D call. This CDR3 has 16 amino acids. V dropped 3 bases and J dropped 3 bases, with 15 bases sitting between them. Per the germline V gene, CDR1 is MNHEY and CDR2 is SVGAGI.

V is TRBV5-3 and J is TRBJ2-5, with D perhaps TRBD2 (6 bases). TRBV5-3 is an ORF, with its function uncertain. This CDR3 spans 14 amino acids. The V and J ends lost 6 bases and 7 bases respectively, with 19 bases between them. CDR3 amino acids: CARINGSGLGTQYF. The CDR3 DNA sequence: TGTGCCAGAATCAACGGGAGCGGCCTGGGGACCCAGTACTTC.

The chain carries TRBV28 and TRBJ2-3, with no clear D. Looked up from germline, CDR1 is MDHEN and CDR2 is SYDVKM. V was trimmed by 7 bases and J by 5 bases, leaving 13 bases between them. CDR3 size: 13 residues. CDR3 residues: CASNTGPVDTQYF. As DNA, the CDR3 is TGTGCCAGCAACACCGGACCCGTAGATACGCAGTATTTT.

V gene TRBV7-8 combines with J gene TRBJ2-1, with 13 positions matching TRBD2. The trim removed 4 bases at V and 1 base at J, leaving 4 bases unmatched. This CDR3 region has 17 residues. CDR1 is SGHVS and CDR2 is FQNEAQ in the germline V gene. CDR3 protein: CASSSWTSGSSYNEQFF. In DNA, the CDR3 is TGTGCCAGCAGCTCGTGGACTAGCGGGAGTTCCTACAATGAGCAGTTCTTC.

The chain has TRBV5-1 and TRBJ2-7; D is undetermined. CDR1 and CDR2 from the germline V gene are SGHRS and YFSETQ. The CDR3 consists of 15 residues. With 1 base removed from V and 0 bases from J, the gap between germline ends came to 11 bases. CDR3 region: CASSLSQPGSYEQYF. CDR3 DNA: TGCGCCAGCAGCTTGTCACAGCCCGGCTCCTACGAGCAGTACTTC.

The J gene is TRBJ1-4, the V gene TRBV18; D gene ambiguous. Per germline, CDR1 KGHSH and CDR2 LQKENI. The CDR3 consists of 16 residues. V was cut by 3 bases and J by 3 bases, with 14 bases left in between. The DNA of the CDR3 is TGTGCCAGCTCACCGCGTAGCGAGGTGGCTAATGAAAAACTGTTTTTT. Amino acids: CASSPRSEVANEKLFF.

For the CDR3, the DNA is TGTGCCAGCAGTGCTGGGGGAGTCGGAAACATTCAGTACTTC. Protein: CASSAGGVGNIQYF. The rearrangement uses TRBV9 and TRBJ2-4; D may be TRBD1 or TRBD2 (5 bases each). Germline V lookup: CDR1 SGDLS, CDR2 YYNGEE. The CDR3 is 14 amino acids. Trimming shortened V by 5 bases and J by 6 bases, and 15 bases separated the two germline ends.

This clone was detected once. The chain employs TRBV9 and TRBJ1-2, with 10 bases aligning to TRBD1. Per the germline V gene, CDR1 is SGDLS and CDR2 is YYNGEE. Trimming cost V 4 bases and J 6 bases; bases outside gene matches: 9. CDR3 length equals 15 residues. DNA for the CDR3: TGTGCCAGCAGCACGAGCCCCGGGACAGGGGATGGCTACACCTTC. It yields the protein CASSTSPGTGDGYTF.

This chain uses TRBV2 with TRBJ2-4, with D possibly being TRBD2 (6 bases). CDR3 length: 17 residues. CDR1 SNHLY and CDR2 FYNNEI come from the germline V gene. Between the trimmed V and J ends, which lost 4 bases and 2 bases, there was a span of 18 bases. The CDR3 coding sequence is TGTGCCAGCAGTGCCCGGGGGTCGGGATTGACCAAAAACATTCAGTACTTC. It yields the protein CASSARGSGLTKNIQYF. The whole variable domain, remainder taken from reference TRBV2 and TRBJ2-4, is EPEVTQTPSHQVTQMGQEVILRCVPISNHLYFYWYRQILGQKVEFLVSFYNNEISEKSEIFDDQFSVERPDGSNFTLKIRSTKLEDSAMYFCASSARGSGLTKNIQYFGAGTRLSVL.

The chain couples TRBV5-5 to TRBJ2-1; D is undetermined. CDR3 length equals 11 residues. Per germline, CDR1 SGHKS and CDR2 YYEKEE (reference sequence). Between the trimmed V and J ends, which lost 2 bases and 8 bases, there was a span of 5 bases. This chain's CDR3 is CASSFGDEQFF. The CDR3, as DNA: TGTGCCAGCAGCTTCGGAGATGAGCAGTTCTTC.

The gene calls are TRBV5-1 and TRBJ2-1; TRBD2 aligns across 9 bases. The CDR3 is 14 residues long. Germline CDR1 is SGHRS and CDR2 is YFSETQ. V gave up 4 bases and J gave up 4 bases; unmatched junction bases: 3. DNA for the CDR3: TGCGCCAGCAGCCCGACTAGCGGTTACAATGAGCAGTTCTTC. It translates to CASSPTSGYNEQFF.

The chain links TRBV18 to TRBJ2-7; 7 positions match TRBD2. CDR3 length equals 15 residues. Trimming cost V 4 bases and J 6 bases; bases outside gene matches: 12. CDR1 and CDR2 from the germline V gene are KGHSH and LQKENI. In DNA, the CDR3 is TGTGCCAGCTCACTGAAAAGCGGGAACGGGTTCGAGCAGTACTTC. The encoded protein is CASSLKSGNGFEQYF.

The V gene is TRBV19, the J gene TRBJ1-2; 7 bases agree with TRBD1. This CDR3 comprises 16 residues. The V gene's germline CDR1 is LNHDA and CDR2 SQIVND (reference sequence). J lost 4 bases, V lost 5 bases, and 13 bases had no gene match. For the CDR3, the DNA is TGTGCCAGTAGTGGACGACAGGGTAGAGGGGTCTATGGCTACACCTTC. It is translated as CASSGRQGRGVYGYTF.